The 26 T cell receptor beta chains listed next were all sequenced from one sample in a study of vaccination and CD4 T cells after COVID-19. Scientists ran DNA taken from cultured CD4+ T cells through the Oncomine TCR Beta short-read assay for sequencing. TCRdb called the PCR reads again in MiXCR, with one record for every CDR3 protein. Of some 15,000 distinct CDR3 sequences in the sample, around 56% are singletons; the top ten hold over 6.5%. Treatment of the sample: roughly ten-day PBMC culture with coronavirus spike peptide pools or control peptides (ViraFEST assay). Antigen specificity for these receptors is unknown. Sequenced: CD4+ T cells from blood, cultured in vitro. Source of these receptors: a human donor who had recovered from COVID-19.

This clonotype is deemed medium-sized (0.01 to 0.1%). The chain carries TRBV19 and TRBJ1-5; no reliable D call. This CDR3 comprises 13 residues. V lost 1 base, J lost 7 bases, and 8 bases lay in between. The germline V gene has CDR1 LNHDA and CDR2 SQIVND (reference sequence). The DNA for the CDR3 is TGTGCCAGTAGTATAGCCGATCGGCAGCCCCAGCATTTT. Translated, it gives CASSIADRQPQHF.

The chain combines TRBV24-1 with TRBJ2-5; TRBD2 aligns across 11 bases. Trimming at V came to 3 bases and at J to 3 bases, leaving 5 bases not matched to a gene. There are 16 residues in the CDR3. Germline V gene lookup returns CDR1 KGHDR and CDR2 SFDVKD. In DNA form, the CDR3 reads TGTGCCACCAGTGATCCCGCGACTAGCGGGAAAGAGACCCAGTACTTC. This sequence encodes CATSDPATSGKETQYF.

This clonotype has more than one count but fewer than ten. This chain joins TRBV19 and TRBJ1-1, with TRBD1 identical over 7 bases. The CDR3 has 16 amino acids. In germline, CDR1 is LNHDA, CDR2 SQIVND (reference sequence). The V gene end was trimmed by 7 bases and the J gene end by 8 bases; junction bases not matched to a gene: 19. The CDR3 region is CASTSRQGGPEEEAFF. DNA of the CDR3: TGTGCCAGTACCTCTCGACAGGGTGGGCCCGAGGAGGAAGCTTTCTTT.

This clonotype has a handful of counts. The chain has TRBV7-2 and TRBJ2-3, with TRBD2 matching 11 bases. The CDR3 totals 17 residues. Per the germline V gene, CDR1 is SGHTA and CDR2 is FQGNSA. With 5 bases clipped from V and 2 bases from J, the junction kept 9 bases outside the gene matches. CDR3 bases: TGTGCCAGCAGCCTGTCCCCGACTAGCGGGGACACAGATACGCAGTATTTT. Protein sequence: CASSLSPTSGDTDTQYF.

J is TRBJ1-1 and V is TRBV7-9; D gene ambiguous. Germline-derived CDR1 and CDR2 are SEHNR and FQNEAQ (reference sequence). Trimming stripped 5 bases from V and 3 bases from J, with 10 bases between. There are 13 residues in the CDR3. CDR3 loop: CASSRLTDTEAFF. CDR3 DNA: TGTGCCAGCAGCCGACTCACGGACACTGAAGCTTTCTTT.

V usage is TRBV6-2 or TRBV6-3 and J usage is TRBJ1-2, with 8 nucleotides matching TRBD1. The CDR3 loop spans 14 amino acids. Germline loops: CDR1 MNHEY, CDR2 SVGEGT. V lost 5 bases to trimming and J lost 1 base; unmatched junction nucleotides: 3. In DNA, the CDR3 is TGTGCCAGCAGTCAGGGGGCGTTTAACTATGGCTACACCTTC. Translation gives CASSQGAFNYGYTF.

This sequence joins TRBV11-2 and TRBJ2-2; 11 positions match TRBD1. V was clipped by 5 bases and J by 4 bases; unmatched bases: 3. CDR3 length: 15 amino acids. The germline V gene encodes CDR1 SGHAT and CDR2 FQNNGV. The DNA of the CDR3 is TGTGCCAGCAGCACCGGGACAGGGGGCACCGGGGAGCTGTTTTTT. It translates to CASSTGTGGTGELFF. Supplemented by reference TRBV11-2 and TRBJ2-2, the full variable domain reads EAGVAQSPRYKIIEKRQSVAFWCNPISGHATLYWYQQILGQGPKLLIQFQNNGVVDDSQLPKDRFSAERLKGVDSTLKIQPAKLEDSAVYLCASSTGTGGTGELFFGEGSRLTVL.

The CDR3 DNA reads as TGCAGTGCTAGTTTGGCGGGGGGTGGCACTGAAGCTTTCTTT. Translated, it gives CSASLAGGGTEAFF. J is TRBJ1-1 and V is TRBV20-1; possibly TRBD1 for D (5 bases). CDR3 length: 14 residues. V lost 3 bases and J 4 bases, leaving 15 bases between the germline ends. Germline V CDR1 and CDR2: DFQATT, SNEGSKA (reference sequence).

The CDR3 nucleotides read TGTGCCAGCAGCTTACAAGGGCAGGGGTGGGATACGCAGTATTTT. Translation: CASSLQGQGWDTQYF. The chain joins TRBV11-2 to TRBJ2-3; a weak D match, TRBD1 (6 bases). The CDR3 is made up of 15 amino acids. V was cut by 2 bases and J by 6 bases, with 15 bases left in between. Germline V CDR1 and CDR2: SGHAT, FQNNGV. Full variable domain (missing parts from reference TRBV11-2 and TRBJ2-3): EAGVAQSPRYKIIEKRQSVAFWCNPISGHATLYWYQQILGQGPKLLIQFQNNGVVDDSQLPKDRFSAERLKGVDSTLKIQPAKLEDSAVYLCASSLQGQGWDTQYFGPGTRLTVL.

The chain carries TRBV24-1 and TRBJ2-3; 10 nucleotides match TRBD1. CDR3 length equals 16 residues. Germline V gene sequence: CDR1 KGHDR, CDR2 SFDVKD. V lost 1 base to trimming and J lost 3 bases; unmatched junction nucleotides: 3. The CDR3 spells CATSDLGGQGTDTQYF. The DNA for the CDR3 is TGTGCCACCAGTGATTTAGGGGGACAGGGGACAGATACGCAGTATTTT.

This clonotype was recorded a few times. For the CDR3, the DNA is TGTGCCAGCAGCACATTACAGTTCACCGGGGAGCTGTTTTTT. This sequence encodes CASSTLQFTGELFF. The J gene is TRBJ2-2, the V gene TRBV7-3; no clear D gene. V lost 5 bases, J lost 4 bases, and 11 bases lay in between. CDR3 length: 14 amino acids. The V gene's germline CDR1 is SGHTA and CDR2 FQGTGA.

The chain joins TRBV20-1 to TRBJ2-7; TRBD2 aligns across 8 bases. The germline V gene encodes CDR1 DFQATT and CDR2 SNEGSKA (reference sequence). The CDR3 sequence is 15 residues long. V trimming: 3 bases; J trimming: 2 bases; junction bases outside the gene matches: 9. For the CDR3, the DNA is TGCAGTGCTAGGGAGGGAGCGGGGGCCACCTACGAGCAGTACTTC. Its protein is CSAREGAGATYEQYF.

As DNA, the CDR3 is TGCGCCAGCAGCCCTCCCAATGAGCAGTTCTTC. It is translated as CASSPPNEQFF. The rearrangement uses TRBV5-1 and TRBJ2-1, with D hard to call. The V end was cut by 4 bases, the J end by 6 bases, with 5 bases between. This CDR3 comprises 11 residues. The germline CDR1 and CDR2 sequences are SGHRS and YFSETQ.

This clonotype was detected only once. The chain carries TRBV7-2 and TRBJ2-7; possible D gene TRBD2, 6 bases. V lost 5 bases and J lost 9, with 17 bases in between. The CDR3 runs 13 residues. Germline lookup yields CDR1 SGHTA and CDR2 FQGNSA. The DNA for the CDR3 is TGTGCCAGCAGCCCCCCTCCCGGGACTCCGCAGTACTTC. This sequence encodes CASSPPPGTPQYF. Looking up the rest from reference TRBV7-2 and TRBJ2-7 gives the full variable domain: GAGVSQSPSNKVTEKGKDVELRCDPISGHTALYWYRQSLGQGLEFLIYFQGNSAPDKSGLPSDRFSAERTGGSVSTLTIQRTQQEDSAVYLCASSPPPGTPQYFGPGTRLTVT.

V and J are TRBV20-1 and TRBJ2-5, with TRBD2 matching over 14 bases. This CDR3 contains 16 residues. J lost 5 bases, V lost 1 base, and 6 bases had no gene match. Looked up from germline, CDR1 is DFQATT and CDR2 is SNEGSKA (reference sequence). CDR3 sequence reads: CSARGGTSGGGETQYF. DNA of the CDR3: TGCAGTGCTAGAGGCGGGACTAGCGGGGGTGGGGAGACCCAGTACTTC.

This clonotype came up a few times. The chain uses TRBV5-1 and TRBJ1-2; D remains unclear. V lost 1 base and J lost 8, with 18 bases in between. CDR3 length equals 15 residues. Germline V gene sequence: CDR1 SGHRS, CDR2 YFSETQ. The CDR3 DNA is TGCGCCAGCAGCTTGAGATTGGAGGGTCTAGAAGGCTACACCTTC. As protein: CASSLRLEGLEGYTF.

The chain links TRBV7-3 to TRBJ2-1, with 12 bases lining up with TRBD1. The germline CDR1 and CDR2 sequences are SGHTA and FQGTGA. V lost 1 base, J lost 9 bases, and 19 bases stayed unmatched. The CDR3 is made up of 20 amino acids. CDR3: CASSLKPGQGALGVRTEQFF. The CDR3 DNA sequence: TGTGCCAGCAGCTTAAAACCGGGACAGGGGGCGCTGGGTGTTAGGACTGAGCAGTTCTTC.

This clonotype has only a few counts. The chain joins TRBV18 to TRBJ2-4; 8 bases line up with TRBD1. CDR1 KGHSH and CDR2 LQKENI come from the germline V gene. Germline trimming cut 6 bases from V and 12 bases from J; bases unmatched to any gene: 7. The CDR3 has 12 amino acids. DNA of the CDR3: TGTGCCAGCTCGCCGGAGGACAGGGATCAGTACTTC. This codes for CASSPEDRDQYF.

The CDR3 region is CASSPPEGIGTDTQYF. DNA for the CDR3: TGTGCCAGCAGCCCCCCGGAGGGGATCGGCACAGATACGCAGTATTTT. The V and J genes are TRBV7-8 and TRBJ2-3; D is possibly TRBD2 (6 bases). CDR1 and CDR2 (germline): SGHVS, FQNEAQ. With 5 bases removed from V and 1 base from J, the gap between germline ends came to 16 bases. This CDR3 is 16 amino acids long.

The V and J genes are TRBV28 and TRBJ2-3; TRBD2 matches 13 bases. V trimming: 5 bases; J trimming: 7 bases; junction bases outside the gene matches: 6. The germline V gene encodes CDR1 MDHEN and CDR2 SYDVKM. The CDR3 has 15 residues. CDR3 DNA sequence: TGTGCCAGCAGTGGACTAGCGGGAGCGAGCAATACGCAGTATTTT. Translation: CASSGLAGASNTQYF.

The rearrangement uses TRBV12-3 or TRBV12-4 and TRBJ1-6; D remains ambiguous. V gave up 3 bases and J gave up 9 bases, with 9 bases separating them. This CDR3 contains 13 residues. CDR3 sequence (DNA): TGTGCCAGCAGTTTGGGCGGACTTTCACCCCTCCACTTT. It is translated as CASSLGGLSPLHF.

The chain joins TRBV7-9 to TRBJ1-1; D uncertain. The V end was cut by 1 base, the J end by 0 bases, with 9 bases between. The CDR3 is 15 amino acids. The V gene's germline CDR1 is SEHNR and CDR2 FQNEAQ (reference sequence). In DNA form, the CDR3 reads TGTGCCAGCAGCTTAGAGCGCTTTATGAACACTGAAGCTTTCTTT. Translating it yields CASSLERFMNTEAFF. The entire variable domain, with the rest obtained from reference TRBV7-9 and TRBJ1-1, is as follows: DTGVSQNPRHKITKRGQNVTFRCDPISEHNRLYWYRQTLGQGPEFLTYFQNEAQLEKSRLLSDRFSAERPKGSFSTLEIQRTEQGDSAMYLCASSLERFMNTEAFFGQGTRLTVV.

The chain joins TRBV18 to TRBJ2-5; maybe TRBD1 (6 bases). V lost 5 bases to trimming and J lost 5 bases, with 18 bases between them. Looked up from germline, CDR1 is KGHSH and CDR2 is LQKENI. The CDR3 is 15 amino acids. CDR3 residues: CASSRAAGDTETQYF. The CDR3 coding sequence is TGTGCCAGCTCAAGGGCGGCAGGGGATACGGAGACCCAGTACTTC.

The CDR3 sequence is CASSVISGNTIYF. For the CDR3, the DNA is TGTGCCAGCAGCGTGATCTCTGGAAACACCATATATTTT. The gene calls are TRBV5-6 and TRBJ1-3; no firm D call. V was clipped by 4 bases and J by 0 bases, with 5 bases between them. This CDR3 region has 13 residues. Germline CDR1 and CDR2: SGHDT and YYEEEE.

The gene calls are TRBV12-3 or TRBV12-4 and TRBJ1-3; no clear D gene. Trimming shortened V by 3 bases and J by 0 bases, and 6 bases separated the two germline ends. The CDR3 runs 14 residues. CDR3 sequence: CASSFSVSGNTIYF. For the CDR3, the DNA is TGTGCCAGCAGTTTTTCGGTCTCTGGAAACACCATATATTTT.

This chain joins TRBV6-1 and TRBJ1-1; 8 nucleotides line up with TRBD1. CDR1 and CDR2 from the germline V gene are MNHNS and SASEGT. This CDR3 has 14 residues. V was clipped by 6 bases and J by 3 bases; unmatched bases: 6. The CDR3 bases are TGTGCCAGCAGCACGGGACAGGCCTACACTGAAGCTTTCTTT. It translates to CASSTGQAYTEAFF.